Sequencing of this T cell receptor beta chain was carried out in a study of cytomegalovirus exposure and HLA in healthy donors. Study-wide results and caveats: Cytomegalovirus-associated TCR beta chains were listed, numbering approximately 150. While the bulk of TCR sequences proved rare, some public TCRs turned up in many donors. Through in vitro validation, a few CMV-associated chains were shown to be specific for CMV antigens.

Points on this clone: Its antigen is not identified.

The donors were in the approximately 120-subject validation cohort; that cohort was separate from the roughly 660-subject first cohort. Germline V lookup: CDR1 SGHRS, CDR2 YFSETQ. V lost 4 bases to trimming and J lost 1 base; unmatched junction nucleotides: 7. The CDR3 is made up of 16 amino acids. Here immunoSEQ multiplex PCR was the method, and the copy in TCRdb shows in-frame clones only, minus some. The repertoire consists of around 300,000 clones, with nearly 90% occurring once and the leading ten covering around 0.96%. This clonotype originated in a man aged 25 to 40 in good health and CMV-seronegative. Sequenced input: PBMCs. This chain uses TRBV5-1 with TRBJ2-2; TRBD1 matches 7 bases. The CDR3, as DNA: TGCGCCAGCAGCCCTACGGGACAGATGAACACCGGGGAGCTGTTTTTT. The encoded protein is CASSPTGQMNTGELFF.